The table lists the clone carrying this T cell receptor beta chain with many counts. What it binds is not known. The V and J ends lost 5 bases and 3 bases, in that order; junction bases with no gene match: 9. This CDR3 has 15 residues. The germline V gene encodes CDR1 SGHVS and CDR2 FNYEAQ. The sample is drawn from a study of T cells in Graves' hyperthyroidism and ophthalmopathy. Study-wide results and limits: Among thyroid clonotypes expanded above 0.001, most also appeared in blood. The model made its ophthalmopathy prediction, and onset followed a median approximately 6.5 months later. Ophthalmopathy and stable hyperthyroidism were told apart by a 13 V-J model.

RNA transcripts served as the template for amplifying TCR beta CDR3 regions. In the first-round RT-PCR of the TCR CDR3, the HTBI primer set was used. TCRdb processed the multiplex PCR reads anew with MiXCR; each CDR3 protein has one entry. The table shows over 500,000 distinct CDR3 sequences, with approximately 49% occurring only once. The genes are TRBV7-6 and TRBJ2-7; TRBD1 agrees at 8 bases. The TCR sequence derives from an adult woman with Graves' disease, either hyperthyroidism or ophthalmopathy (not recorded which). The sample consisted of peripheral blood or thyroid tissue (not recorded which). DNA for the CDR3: TGTGCCAGCAGCCAGGGGTCAGGACAGGGCTACGAGCAGTACTTC. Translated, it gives CASSQGSGQGYEQYF.